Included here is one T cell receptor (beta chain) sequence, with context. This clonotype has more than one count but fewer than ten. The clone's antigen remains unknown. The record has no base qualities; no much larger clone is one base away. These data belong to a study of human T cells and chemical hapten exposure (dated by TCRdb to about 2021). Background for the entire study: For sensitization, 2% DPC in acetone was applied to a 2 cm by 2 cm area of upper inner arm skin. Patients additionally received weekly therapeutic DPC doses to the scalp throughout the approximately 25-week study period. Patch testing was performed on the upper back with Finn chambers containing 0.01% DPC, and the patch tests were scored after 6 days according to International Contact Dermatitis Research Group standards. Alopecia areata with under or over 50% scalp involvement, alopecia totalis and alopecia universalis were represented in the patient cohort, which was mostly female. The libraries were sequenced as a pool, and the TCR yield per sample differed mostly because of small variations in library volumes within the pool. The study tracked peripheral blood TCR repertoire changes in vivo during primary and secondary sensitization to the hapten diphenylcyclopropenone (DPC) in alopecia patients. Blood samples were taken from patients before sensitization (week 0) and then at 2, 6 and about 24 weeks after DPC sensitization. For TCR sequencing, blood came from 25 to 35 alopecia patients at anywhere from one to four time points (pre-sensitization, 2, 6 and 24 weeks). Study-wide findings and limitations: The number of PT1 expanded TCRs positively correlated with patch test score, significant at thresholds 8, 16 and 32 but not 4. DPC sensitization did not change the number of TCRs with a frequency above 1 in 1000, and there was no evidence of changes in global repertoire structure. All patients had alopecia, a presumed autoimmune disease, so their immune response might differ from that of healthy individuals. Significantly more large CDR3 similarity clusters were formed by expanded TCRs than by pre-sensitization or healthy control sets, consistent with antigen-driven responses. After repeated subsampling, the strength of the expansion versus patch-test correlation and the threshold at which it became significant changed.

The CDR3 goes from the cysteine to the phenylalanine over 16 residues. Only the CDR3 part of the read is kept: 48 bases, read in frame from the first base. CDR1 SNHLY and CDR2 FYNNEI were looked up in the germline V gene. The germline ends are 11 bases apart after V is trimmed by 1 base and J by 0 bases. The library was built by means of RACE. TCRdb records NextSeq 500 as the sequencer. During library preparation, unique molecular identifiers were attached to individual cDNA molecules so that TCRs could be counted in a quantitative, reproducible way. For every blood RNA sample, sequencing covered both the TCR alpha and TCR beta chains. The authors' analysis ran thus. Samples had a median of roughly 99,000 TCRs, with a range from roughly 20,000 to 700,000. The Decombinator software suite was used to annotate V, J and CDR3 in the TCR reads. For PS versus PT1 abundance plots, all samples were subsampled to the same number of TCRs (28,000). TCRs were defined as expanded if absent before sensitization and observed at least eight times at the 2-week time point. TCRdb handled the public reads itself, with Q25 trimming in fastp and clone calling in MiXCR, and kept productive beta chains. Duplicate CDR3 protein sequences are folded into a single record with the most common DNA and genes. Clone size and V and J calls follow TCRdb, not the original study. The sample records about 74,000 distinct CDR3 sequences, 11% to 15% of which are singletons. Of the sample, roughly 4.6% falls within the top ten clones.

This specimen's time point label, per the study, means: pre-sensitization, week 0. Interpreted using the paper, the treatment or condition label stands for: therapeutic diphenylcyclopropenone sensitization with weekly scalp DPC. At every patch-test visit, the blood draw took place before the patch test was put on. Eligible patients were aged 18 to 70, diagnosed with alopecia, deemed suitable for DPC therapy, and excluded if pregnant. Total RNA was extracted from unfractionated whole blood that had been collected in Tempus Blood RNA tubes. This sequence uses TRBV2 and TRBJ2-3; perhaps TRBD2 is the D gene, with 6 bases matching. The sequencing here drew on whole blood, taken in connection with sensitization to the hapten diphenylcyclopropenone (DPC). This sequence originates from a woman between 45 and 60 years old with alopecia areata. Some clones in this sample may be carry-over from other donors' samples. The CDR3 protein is CASSEGGGASTDTQYF. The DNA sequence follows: TGTGCCAGCAGTGAAGGCGGCGGGGCTAGCACAGATACGCAGTATTTT.